This T cell receptor (beta chain) was documented in a study of T cells after yellow fever vaccination. Findings and limits, study-wide: Although most clonotypes did not, a small share appeared in both CD4 and CD8 compartments.

About this clonotype itself: Its antigen is unidentified.

Template switching by 5'RACE produced TCR cDNA, adding a universal primer site and UMIs. TCRdb independently ran MiXCR on the 5' RACE reads; one entry per CDR3 protein. The table has about 300,000 distinct CDR3 sequences, 6.8% seen once. V was pared by 4 bases and J by 0 bases, with 7 bases between. CDR1 is SGHRS and CDR2 is YFSETQ in the germline V gene. The CDR3 length is 14 residues. This material consisted of PBMCs, taken about 49 days after the first yellow fever vaccination. The TCR originated in a man between 18 and 29 years old who received the YFV17D yellow fever vaccine. The chain employs TRBV5-1 and TRBJ1-4; D remains ambiguous. CDR3 in amino acids: CASSPAATNEKLFF. The DNA of the CDR3 is TGCGCCAGCAGCCCTGCTGCAACTAATGAAAAACTGTTTTTT.